This TCR beta chain was retrieved from a study of cytomegalovirus exposure and HLA in healthy donors. CDR1 is WSHSY, CDR2 SAAADI, per germline. The CDR3 extends over 15 amino acids. Trimming shortened V by 10 bases and J by 0 bases, and 16 bases separated the two germline ends. Though nominally healthy at sampling, donors likely had unrecorded immune exposures. General study findings and limits: Excluded were some V segments that proved indistinguishable, including TRBV6-2 and TRBV6-3.

Concerning this clone: Antigen unknown.

Primers for the PCR totalled 60 Vbeta and 13 Jbeta. In the authors' workflow: As a later analysis found, there were approximately 80 million unique TCR beta chains, of which around 10 million were shared. Assay used: immunoSEQ multiplex PCR; TCRdb lists only in-frame clones, some missing. V and J calls plus clone size are reproduced from that table; the DNA served to infer D and trimming. The sample holds around 150,000 clones; 79% are singletons and the top ten take roughly 6%. V usage is TRBV10-2 and J usage is TRBJ2-1; D is possibly TRBD2 (5 bases). Sequenced material: PBMCs. The TCR comes from a man aged 50-59 years in good health and CMV-seropositive. CDR3 region: CATRSERRSYNEQFF. In DNA form, the CDR3 reads TGCGCCACCCGATCGGAGCGGCGCTCCTACAATGAGCAGTTCTTC.